The present TCR beta chain was sequenced within a study of blood T cell repertoires in COVID-19. Study details: The United States, Italy and Spain were the sources of the acute and convalescent COVID-19 samples.

With V trimmed by 10 bases and J by 3 bases, 9 bases remained unmatched. This CDR3 is 14 amino acids long. Germline-derived CDR1 and CDR2 are LGHDT and YNNKEL (reference sequence). As processed by the authors: Amplification with reference gene primers provided the estimates of nucleated cell counts. Some clones are missing from TCRdb's copy, which holds only in-frame ones; the method was immunoSEQ multiplex PCR. The DNA was the basis for D and trimming; V, J and clone size are from that table. The sample yields approximately 110,000 clones, roughly 71% seen once. Sample: peripheral blood. The rearrangement uses TRBV3-1 (or the pseudogene TRBV3-2) and TRBJ2-3; 8 bases are a match to TRBD2. The receptor was isolated from an older man with acute or convalescent COVID-19. This CDR3 is CAIAGGGKTDTQYF. CDR3 nucleotide sequence: TGTGCCATTGCCGGGGGGGGGAAGACAGATACGCAGTATTTT.